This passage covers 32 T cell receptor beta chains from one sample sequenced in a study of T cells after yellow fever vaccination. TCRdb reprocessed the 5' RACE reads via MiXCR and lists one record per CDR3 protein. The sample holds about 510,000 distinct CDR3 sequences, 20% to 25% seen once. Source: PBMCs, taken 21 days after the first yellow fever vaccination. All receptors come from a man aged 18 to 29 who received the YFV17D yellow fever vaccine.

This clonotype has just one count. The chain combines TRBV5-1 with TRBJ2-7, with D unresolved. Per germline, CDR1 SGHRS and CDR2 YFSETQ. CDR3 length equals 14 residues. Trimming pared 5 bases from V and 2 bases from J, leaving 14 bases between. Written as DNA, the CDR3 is TGCGCCAGCAGGTCAGGCCAGGCCACCTACGAGCAGTACTTC. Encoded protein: CASRSGQATYEQYF.

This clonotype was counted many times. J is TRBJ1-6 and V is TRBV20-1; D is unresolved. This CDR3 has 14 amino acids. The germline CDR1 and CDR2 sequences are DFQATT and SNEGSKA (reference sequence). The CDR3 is CGTAGLVANSPLHF. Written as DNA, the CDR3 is TGCGGCACGGCCGGTCTGGTTGCAAATTCACCCCTCCACTTT.

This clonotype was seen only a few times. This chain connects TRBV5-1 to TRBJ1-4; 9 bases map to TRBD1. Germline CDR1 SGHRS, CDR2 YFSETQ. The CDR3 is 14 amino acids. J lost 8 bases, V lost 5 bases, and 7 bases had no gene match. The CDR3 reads CASSPGTGLEKLFF. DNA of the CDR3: TGCGCCAGCAGTCCCGGGACAGGGCTGGAAAAACTGTTTTTT.

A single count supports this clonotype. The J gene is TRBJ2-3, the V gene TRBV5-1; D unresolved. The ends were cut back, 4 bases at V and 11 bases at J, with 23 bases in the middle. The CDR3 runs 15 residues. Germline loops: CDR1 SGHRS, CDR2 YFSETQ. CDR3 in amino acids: CASSHWPDGPPRQYF. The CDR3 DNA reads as TGCGCCAGCAGCCATTGGCCGGACGGACCCCCCCGGCAGTATTTT.

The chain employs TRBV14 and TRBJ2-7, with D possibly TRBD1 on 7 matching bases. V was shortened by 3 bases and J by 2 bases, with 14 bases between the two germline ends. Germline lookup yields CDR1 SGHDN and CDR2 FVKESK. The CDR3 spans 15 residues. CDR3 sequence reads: CASSHLGGGPYEQYF. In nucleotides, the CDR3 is TGTGCCAGCAGCCACTTAGGAGGGGGCCCCTACGAGCAGTACTTC.

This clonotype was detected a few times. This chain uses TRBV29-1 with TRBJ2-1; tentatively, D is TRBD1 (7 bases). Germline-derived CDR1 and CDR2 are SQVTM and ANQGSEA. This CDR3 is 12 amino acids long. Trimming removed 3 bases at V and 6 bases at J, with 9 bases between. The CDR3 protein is CSVDRGVNEQFF. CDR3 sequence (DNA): TGCAGCGTTGACAGGGGGGTCAATGAGCAGTTCTTC.

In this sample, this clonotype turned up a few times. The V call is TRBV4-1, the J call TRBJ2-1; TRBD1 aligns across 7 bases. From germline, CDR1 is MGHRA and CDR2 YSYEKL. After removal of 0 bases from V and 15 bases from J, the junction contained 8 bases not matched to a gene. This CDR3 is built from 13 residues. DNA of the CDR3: TGCGCCAGCAGCCAAGAGGGCCAGGGGGAACGGTTCTTC. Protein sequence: CASSQEGQGERFF.

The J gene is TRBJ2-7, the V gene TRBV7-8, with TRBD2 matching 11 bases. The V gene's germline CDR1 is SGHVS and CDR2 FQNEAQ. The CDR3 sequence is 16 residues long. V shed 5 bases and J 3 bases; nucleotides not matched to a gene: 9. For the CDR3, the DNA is TGTGCCAGCAGCCGATCCTCCGGGACTAGCGGCTACGAGCAGTACGTC. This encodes CASSRSSGTSGYEQYV.

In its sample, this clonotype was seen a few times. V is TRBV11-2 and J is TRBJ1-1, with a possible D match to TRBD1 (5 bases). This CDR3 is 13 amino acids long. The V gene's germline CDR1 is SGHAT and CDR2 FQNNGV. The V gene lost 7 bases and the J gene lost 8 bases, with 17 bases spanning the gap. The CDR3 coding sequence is TGTGCCAGCATGGGGTGGGACCGGAGGGAAGCTTTCTTT. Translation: CASMGWDRREAFF.

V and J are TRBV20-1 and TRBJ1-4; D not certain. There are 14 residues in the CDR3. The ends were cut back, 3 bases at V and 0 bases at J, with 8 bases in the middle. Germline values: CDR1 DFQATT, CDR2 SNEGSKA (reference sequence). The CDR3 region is CSASTAATNEKLFF. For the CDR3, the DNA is TGCAGTGCTAGTACGGCAGCAACTAATGAAAAACTGTTTTTT.

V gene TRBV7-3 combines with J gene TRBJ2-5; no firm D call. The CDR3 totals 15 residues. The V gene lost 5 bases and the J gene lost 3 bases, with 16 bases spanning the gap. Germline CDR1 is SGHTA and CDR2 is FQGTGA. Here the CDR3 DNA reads TGTGCCAGCAGCGCGGTCAACGGGCCTGAAGAGACCCAGTACTTC. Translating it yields CASSAVNGPEETQYF.

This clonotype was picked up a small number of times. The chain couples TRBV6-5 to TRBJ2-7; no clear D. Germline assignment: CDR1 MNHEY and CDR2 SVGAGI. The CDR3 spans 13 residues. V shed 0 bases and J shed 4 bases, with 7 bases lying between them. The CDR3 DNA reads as TGTGCCAGCAGTTACTCGATCGGGTACGAGCAGTACGTC. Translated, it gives CASSYSIGYEQYV.

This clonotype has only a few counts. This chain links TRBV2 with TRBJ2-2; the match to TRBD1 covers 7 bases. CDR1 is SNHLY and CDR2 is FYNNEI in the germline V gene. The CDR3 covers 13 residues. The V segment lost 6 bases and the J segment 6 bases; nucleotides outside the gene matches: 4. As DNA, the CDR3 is TGTGCCAGCAGCGCCACAGGGGCCGGGGAGCTGTTTTTT. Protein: CASSATGAGELFF. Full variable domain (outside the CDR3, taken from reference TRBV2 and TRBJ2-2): EPEVTQTPSHQVTQMGQEVILRCVPISNHLYFYWYRQILGQKVEFLVSFYNNEISEKSEIFDDQFSVERPDGSNFTLKIRSTKLEDSAMYFCASSATGAGELFFGEGSRLTVL.

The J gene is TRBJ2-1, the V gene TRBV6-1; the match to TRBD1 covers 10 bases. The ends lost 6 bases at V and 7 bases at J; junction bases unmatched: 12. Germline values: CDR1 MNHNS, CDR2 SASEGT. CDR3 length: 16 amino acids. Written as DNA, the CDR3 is TGTGCCAGCAGCGCTAGGGATGACAGGGGGCTGAATGAGCAGTTCTTC. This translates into CASSARDDRGLNEQFF.

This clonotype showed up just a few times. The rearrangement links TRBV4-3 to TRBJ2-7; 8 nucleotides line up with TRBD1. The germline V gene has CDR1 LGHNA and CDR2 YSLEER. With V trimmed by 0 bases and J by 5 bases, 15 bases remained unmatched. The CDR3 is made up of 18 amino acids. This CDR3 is CASSQEGERGTGRNEQYF. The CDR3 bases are TGCGCCAGCAGCCAAGAAGGGGAGCGCGGGACAGGTCGAAACGAGCAGTACTTC.

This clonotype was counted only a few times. The CDR3 loop reads CASSEGTGVPWAQHF. The CDR3 DNA is TGTGCCAGCAGTGAAGGGACAGGGGTCCCATGGGCCCAGCATTTT. The rearrangement joins TRBV2 to TRBJ1-5; 9 nucleotides agree with TRBD1. There are 15 residues in the CDR3. Trimming cost V 1 base and J 11 bases; bases outside gene matches: 9. Germline V CDR1 and CDR2: SNHLY, FYNNEI.

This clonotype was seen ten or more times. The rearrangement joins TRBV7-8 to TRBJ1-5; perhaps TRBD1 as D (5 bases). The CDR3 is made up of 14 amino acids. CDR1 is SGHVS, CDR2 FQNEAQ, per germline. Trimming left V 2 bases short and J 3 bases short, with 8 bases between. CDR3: CASSLLDTNQPQHF. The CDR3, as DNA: TGTGCCAGCAGCTTACTGGACACCAATCAGCCCCAGCATTTT.

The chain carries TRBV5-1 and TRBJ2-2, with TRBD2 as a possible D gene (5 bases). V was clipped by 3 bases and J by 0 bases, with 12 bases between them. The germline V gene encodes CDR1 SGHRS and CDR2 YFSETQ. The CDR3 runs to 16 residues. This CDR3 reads CASSWLEASNTGELFF. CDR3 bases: TGCGCCAGCAGCTGGTTGGAGGCTTCGAACACCGGGGAGCTGTTTTTT.

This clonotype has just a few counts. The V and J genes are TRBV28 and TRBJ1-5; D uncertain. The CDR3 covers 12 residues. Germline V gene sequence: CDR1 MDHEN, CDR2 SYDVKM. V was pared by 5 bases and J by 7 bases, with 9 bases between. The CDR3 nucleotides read TGTGCCAGCAGTACTTATTGGCAGCCCCAGCATTTT. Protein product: CASSTYWQPQHF.

The CDR3 spells CASRTFADTEAFF. The CDR3 nucleotides are TGTGCCAGCAGGACGTTTGCGGACACTGAAGCTTTCTTT. The chain uses TRBV7-9 and TRBJ1-1; the D is unclear. The germline CDR1 and CDR2 sequences are SEHNR and FQNEAQ (reference sequence). Trimming took off 6 bases at V and 3 bases at J, with 11 bases between the two ends. The CDR3 totals 13 residues.

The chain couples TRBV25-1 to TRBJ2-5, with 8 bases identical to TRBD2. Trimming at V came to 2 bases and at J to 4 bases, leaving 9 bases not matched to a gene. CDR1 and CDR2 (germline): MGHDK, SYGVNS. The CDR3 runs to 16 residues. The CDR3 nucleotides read TGTGCCAGCAGTGAAGAGGAGCGGGGGCCCTCAGAGACCCAGTACTTC. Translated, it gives CASSEEERGPSETQYF.

CDR3 amino acids: CASSSTGGDTGELFF. The CDR3 coding sequence is TGTGCCAGCAGCTCCACGGGGGGCGACACCGGGGAGCTGTTTTTT. V is TRBV7-2 and J is TRBJ2-2; D may be TRBD2 (7 bases). Trimming left V 4 bases short and J 3 bases short, with 12 bases between. The CDR3 is made up of 15 amino acids. CDR1 is SGHTA, CDR2 FQGNSA, per germline.

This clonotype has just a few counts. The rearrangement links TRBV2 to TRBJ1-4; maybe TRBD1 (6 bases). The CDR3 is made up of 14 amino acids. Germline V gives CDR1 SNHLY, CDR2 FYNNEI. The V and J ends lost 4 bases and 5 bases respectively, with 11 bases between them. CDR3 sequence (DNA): TGTGCCAGCAGTGTCAACAGGGACAATGAAAAACTGTTTTTT. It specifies CASSVNRDNEKLFF. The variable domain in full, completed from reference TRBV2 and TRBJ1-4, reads EPEVTQTPSHQVTQMGQEVILRCVPISNHLYFYWYRQILGQKVEFLVSFYNNEISEKSEIFDDQFSVERPDGSNFTLKIRSTKLEDSAMYFCASSVNRDNEKLFFGSGTQLSVL.

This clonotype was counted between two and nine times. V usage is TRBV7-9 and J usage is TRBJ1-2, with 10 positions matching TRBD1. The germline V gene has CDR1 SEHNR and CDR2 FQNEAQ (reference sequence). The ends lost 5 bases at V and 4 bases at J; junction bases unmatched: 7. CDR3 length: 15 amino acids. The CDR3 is CASSQGQGSSYGYTF. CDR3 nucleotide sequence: TGTGCCAGCAGCCAGGGACAGGGGTCGTCCTATGGCTACACCTTC.

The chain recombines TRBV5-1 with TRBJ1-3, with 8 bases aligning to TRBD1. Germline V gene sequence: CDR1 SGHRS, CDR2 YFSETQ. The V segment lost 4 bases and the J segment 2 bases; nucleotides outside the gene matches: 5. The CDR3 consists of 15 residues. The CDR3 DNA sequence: TGCGCCAGCAGCCCCCCAGGGGGCCCTGGAAACACCATATATTTT. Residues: CASSPPGGPGNTIYF.

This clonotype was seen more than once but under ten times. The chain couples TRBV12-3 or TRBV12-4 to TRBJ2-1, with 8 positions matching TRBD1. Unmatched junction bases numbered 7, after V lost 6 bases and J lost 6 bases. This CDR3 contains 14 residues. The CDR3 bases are TGTGCCAGCAGGACCCGGGACAGGTCCAATGAGCAGTTCTTC. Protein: CASRTRDRSNEQFF.

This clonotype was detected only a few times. CDR3 bases: TGTGCCAGCAGTGCAGGGGACAGTTATCAGCCCCAGCATTTT. It is translated as CASSAGDSYQPQHF. The chain uses TRBV12-3 or TRBV12-4 and TRBJ1-5; 7 positions match TRBD1. With 5 bases clipped from V and 5 bases from J, the junction kept 6 bases outside the gene matches. There are 14 residues in the CDR3.

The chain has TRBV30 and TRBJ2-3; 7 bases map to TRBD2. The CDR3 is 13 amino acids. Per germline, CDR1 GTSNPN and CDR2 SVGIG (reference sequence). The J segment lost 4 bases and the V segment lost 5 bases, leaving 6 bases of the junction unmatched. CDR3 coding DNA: TGTGCCTGGTCGCGGGGGAGGCCAGATACGCAGTATTTT. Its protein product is CAWSRGRPDTQYF.

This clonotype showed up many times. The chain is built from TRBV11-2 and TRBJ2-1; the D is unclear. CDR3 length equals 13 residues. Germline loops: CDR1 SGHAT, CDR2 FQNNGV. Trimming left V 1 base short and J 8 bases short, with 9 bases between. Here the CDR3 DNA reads TGTGCCAGCAGCTTAGTCCCTGGCCATGAGCAGTTCTTC. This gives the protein CASSLVPGHEQFF.

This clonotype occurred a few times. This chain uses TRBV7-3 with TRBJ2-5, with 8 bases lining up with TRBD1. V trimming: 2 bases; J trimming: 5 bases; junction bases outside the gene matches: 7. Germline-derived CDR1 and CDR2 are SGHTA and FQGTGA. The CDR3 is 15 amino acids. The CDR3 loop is CASSLQTGVFETQYF. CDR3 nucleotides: TGTGCCAGCAGCTTACAGACAGGGGTGTTCGAGACCCAGTACTTC.

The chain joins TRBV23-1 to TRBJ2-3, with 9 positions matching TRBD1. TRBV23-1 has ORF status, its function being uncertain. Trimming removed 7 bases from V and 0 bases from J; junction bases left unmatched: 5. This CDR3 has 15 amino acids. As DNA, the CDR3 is TGCGCCAGCATCGCCGGGACAGGGAGCACAGATACGCAGTATTTT. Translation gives CASIAGTGSTDTQYF.

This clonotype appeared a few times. The CDR3 DNA sequence: TGTGCCAGCAGTGAATTTGGCCGATCATCCTACGAGCAGTACTTC. Translating gives CASSEFGRSSYEQYF. The V and J genes are TRBV2 and TRBJ2-7; D unresolved. V was trimmed by 2 bases and J by 1 base, leaving 12 bases between them. Germline lookup yields CDR1 SNHLY and CDR2 FYNNEI. CDR3 length equals 15 residues. Looking up the rest from reference TRBV2 and TRBJ2-7 gives the full variable domain: EPEVTQTPSHQVTQMGQEVILRCVPISNHLYFYWYRQILGQKVEFLVSFYNNEISEKSEIFDDQFSVERPDGSNFTLKIRSTKLEDSAMYFCASSEFGRSSYEQYFGPGTRLTVT.